The 27 T cell receptor beta chains presented below share a single source sample, sequenced in a study of CD8+ T cells in alopecia areata. Treatment of the sample: oral pan-JAK inhibitor, 5-10 mg twice daily. TCR sequencing used cDNA made by reverse transcription of extracted RNA. The table came from immunoSEQ multiplex PCR; TCRdb's copy has only in-frame clones and leaves some out. The data show 150,000 to 200,000 clones, around three fifths seen once. The sequences come from CD4+ T cells sorted from blood, collected at week 24, from a patient treated with tofacitinib. The receptors come from a human donor with alopecia areata.

The CDR3 region is CASTRGVLNEQFF. The CDR3 nucleotides are TGCGCCAGCACCCGCGGGGTATTGAATGAGCAGTTCTTC. The V and J genes are TRBV5-1 and TRBJ2-1; the D gene is possibly TRBD2 (6 bases). Germline lookup yields CDR1 SGHRS and CDR2 YFSETQ. V was trimmed by 6 bases and J by 7 bases, leaving 14 bases between them. This CDR3 has 13 amino acids.

This clone has ten or more counts. The chain links TRBV2 to TRBJ2-1; either TRBD1 or TRBD2 may supply D (6 bases each). The CDR3 has 17 amino acids. Trimming took off 3 bases at V and 5 bases at J, with 20 bases between the two ends. Looked up from germline, CDR1 is SNHLY and CDR2 is FYNNEI. The CDR3 DNA follows: TGTGCCAGCAGTGAGTATAGCGGCAGGGGTCTAAACAATGAGCAGTTCTTC. Translation gives CASSEYSGRGLNNEQFF.

V gene TRBV30 combines with J gene TRBJ2-1; tentative D call: TRBD2 (5 bases). The germline V and J ends were trimmed by 0 bases and 3 bases, with 12 bases remaining between them. From germline, CDR1 is GTSNPN and CDR2 SVGIG (reference sequence). The CDR3 has 15 residues. DNA of the CDR3: TGTGCCTGGAGTGTAAGGAGCGGAAACTACAATGAGCAGTTCTTC. It specifies CAWSVRSGNYNEQFF.

The rearrangement uses TRBV30 and TRBJ1-1; D ambiguous. The germline V gene encodes CDR1 GTSNPN and CDR2 SVGIG (reference sequence). The CDR3 loop spans 15 amino acids. V lost 0 bases to trimming and J lost 3 bases, with 14 bases between them. As DNA, the CDR3 is TGTGCCTGGAGTGTACGCTTGAGGGCCGACACTGAAGCTTTCTTT. This gives the protein CAWSVRLRADTEAFF.

The V and J genes are TRBV30 and TRBJ1-5, with 11 bases that match TRBD1. Looked up from germline, CDR1 is GTSNPN and CDR2 is SVGIG (reference sequence). The length of the CDR3 is 13 residues. Losses at the gene ends were 5 bases for V and 4 bases for J; bases not matched to a gene: 1. CDR3 in DNA: TGTGCCTGGGGACAGGGGGCAAATCAGCCCCAGCATTTT. This translates into CAWGQGANQPQHF.

The rearrangement joins TRBV2 to TRBJ2-1; possible D gene TRBD2, 5 bases. CDR1 and CDR2 from the germline V gene are SNHLY and FYNNEI. The V end lost 7 bases, the J end lost 6 bases, and 13 bases lay between the germline ends. The CDR3 is made up of 13 amino acids. The CDR3 spells CASKLGATNEQFF. CDR3 nucleotides: TGTGCCAGCAAATTGGGAGCAACCAATGAGCAGTTCTTC.

The gene calls are TRBV30 and TRBJ1-2; TRBD1 aligns across 8 bases. Trimming removed 1 base from V and 6 bases from J; junction bases left unmatched: 4. CDR3 length equals 13 residues. Germline V gives CDR1 GTSNPN, CDR2 SVGIG (reference sequence). CDR3 amino acids: CAWSGQGADGYTF. CDR3 sequence (DNA): TGTGCCTGGAGTGGTCAGGGGGCGGATGGCTACACCTTC.

V is TRBV4-3 and J is TRBJ1-2; 9 bases agree with TRBD1. J gave up 8 bases and V 4 bases, and 11 bases lay outside the gene matches. The CDR3 contains 15 residues. CDR1 is LGHNA and CDR2 is YSLEER in the germline V gene. This CDR3 reads CASSRWDREQGGYTF. The CDR3 DNA reads TGCGCCAGCAGCCGCTGGGACAGGGAACAGGGAGGCTACACCTTC.

V gene TRBV5-1 combines with J gene TRBJ2-3; D is unclear. The germline V and J ends were trimmed by 1 base and 5 bases, with 8 bases remaining between them. Germline CDR1 and CDR2: SGHRS and YFSETQ. The CDR3 is 13 amino acids. In nucleotides, the CDR3 is TGCGCCAGCAGCTTGCTCTGGGGAGATACGCAGTATTTT. Amino acids: CASSLLWGDTQYF.

The V call is TRBV2, the J call TRBJ2-7; D is possibly TRBD1 or TRBD2 (5 bases each). CDR3 length equals 14 residues. Germline values: CDR1 SNHLY, CDR2 FYNNEI. Trimming pared 5 bases from V and 3 bases from J, leaving 14 bases between. CDR3: CASSIDRLNYEQYF. As DNA, the CDR3 is TGTGCCAGCAGTATTGACAGACTAAACTACGAGCAGTACTTC.

V and J are TRBV6-5 and TRBJ2-7; 9 bases are shared with TRBD1. With V trimmed by 5 bases and J by 3 bases, 5 bases remained unmatched. The CDR3 length is 14 residues. Germline CDR1 MNHEY, CDR2 SVGAGI. CDR3 sequence: CASSGPGQGYEQYF. CDR3 DNA: TGTGCCAGCAGTGGACCGGGACAGGGCTACGAGCAGTACTTC.

This clone showed up just once. The chain combines TRBV5-1 with TRBJ1-1; tentative D call: TRBD1 (6 bases). The CDR3 is 14 amino acids. Per germline, CDR1 SGHRS and CDR2 YFSETQ. V lost 4 bases and J 6 bases, leaving 16 bases between the germline ends. The chain's CDR3 is CASSRTGLGAEAFF. The CDR3 bases are TGCGCCAGCAGCAGAACAGGGCTGGGGGCTGAAGCTTTCTTT.

This clone was counted once. The CDR3 loop reads CASSYASGGTSGANVLTF. CDR3 nucleotides: TGTGCCAGCAGCTATGCTAGCGGGGGAACCTCTGGGGCCAACGTCCTGACTTTC. The chain links TRBV11-3 to TRBJ2-6; 10 bases are shared with TRBD2. Trimming took 4 bases from V and 0 from J; bases not matched to a gene: 6. The CDR3 sequence is 18 residues long. Per germline, CDR1 SGHNT and CDR2 YENEEA.

The V and J genes are TRBV4-3 and TRBJ1-4; TRBD1 is a possible D gene (5 bases). CDR1 is LGHNA and CDR2 is YSLEER in the germline V gene. This CDR3 has 18 amino acids. With 4 bases removed from V and 8 bases from J, the gap between germline ends came to 26 bases. The CDR3 is CASSLKTGASQGWEKLFF. The DNA for the CDR3 is TGCGCCAGCAGCCTAAAGACCGGGGCCTCCCAAGGTTGGGAAAAACTGTTTTTT.

The chain employs TRBV2 and TRBJ1-1; D gene unclear. V lost 7 bases and J 6 bases, leaving 15 bases between the germline ends. This CDR3 contains 13 residues. Germline lookup yields CDR1 SNHLY and CDR2 FYNNEI. This chain's CDR3 is CASNPGVGAEAFF. CDR3 DNA sequence: TGTGCCAGCAACCCCGGCGTAGGCGCTGAAGCTTTCTTT.

This clone was observed once. This chain links TRBV2 with TRBJ2-5; possibly TRBD2 for D (6 bases). The CDR3 has 17 amino acids. CDR1 SNHLY and CDR2 FYNNEI come from the germline V gene. The ends were cut back, 3 bases at V and 4 bases at J, with 21 bases in the middle. As DNA, the CDR3 is TGTGCCAGCAGTGATGGGCCAGGGAGGAGTTCCGGAGAGACCCAGTACTTC. It specifies CASSDGPGRSSGETQYF.

The chain has TRBV30 and TRBJ2-5; 7 positions match TRBD2. The CDR3 has 13 amino acids. The junction had 2 bases not matched to a gene; V was cut back by 0 bases and J by 4 bases. CDR1 and CDR2 (germline): GTSNPN, SVGIG (reference sequence). CDR3 sequence reads: CAWSVRGRETQYF. In DNA, the CDR3 is TGTGCCTGGAGTGTACGCGGGAGAGAGACCCAGTACTTC. Based on the CDR3 plus reference TRBV30 and TRBJ2-5, the full variable domain is SQTIHQWPATLVQPVGSPLSLECTVEGTSNPNLYWYRQAAGRGLQLLFYSVGIGQISSEVPQNLSASRPQDRQFILSSKKLLLSDSGFYLCAWSVRGRETQYFGPGTRLLVL.

The gene calls are TRBV2 and TRBJ2-3, with D perhaps matching TRBD1 or TRBD2 (5 bases each). CDR3 size: 15 residues. V dropped 2 bases and J dropped 3 bases, with 12 bases sitting between them. Germline values: CDR1 SNHLY, CDR2 FYNNEI. This CDR3 reads CASSEYRPGTDTQYF. Written as DNA, the CDR3 is TGTGCCAGCAGTGAATACAGGCCGGGAACAGATACGCAGTATTTT.

This chain uses TRBV6-1 with TRBJ1-2; no clear D gene. The V gene's germline CDR1 is MNHNS and CDR2 SASEGT. Trimming pared 4 bases from V and 7 bases from J, leaving 10 bases between. The CDR3 contains 12 residues. The CDR3 loop is CASSASPAGYTF. The CDR3 nucleotides read TGTGCCAGCAGTGCATCCCCAGCTGGCTACACCTTC.

The CDR3 bases are TGCGCCAGCAGCTTGGGTTCGGGGGGCAAAGAGACCCAGTACTTC. It codes for CASSLGSGGKETQYF. V gene TRBV5-1 combines with J gene TRBJ2-5; weak D call: TRBD2 (7 bases). The CDR3 totals 15 residues. Germline CDR1 SGHRS, CDR2 YFSETQ. Trimming shortened V by 0 bases and J by 3 bases, and 12 bases separated the two germline ends.

The rearrangement joins TRBV30 to TRBJ1-6, with 9 bases fitting TRBD1. CDR1 is GTSNPN, CDR2 SVGIG, per germline (reference sequence). The CDR3 runs 13 residues. With 7 bases clipped from V and 11 bases from J, the junction kept 9 bases outside the gene matches. The CDR3 bases are TGTGCCTTTGAAACAGGGGGCCAGACACCCCTCCACTTT. Protein: CAFETGGQTPLHF.

This clone was counted a few times. The chain carries TRBV4-3 and TRBJ2-4; 8 bases match TRBD1. CDR3 length: 16 residues. Trimming took 0 bases from V and 7 from J; bases not matched to a gene: 8. The V gene's germline CDR1 is LGHNA and CDR2 YSLEER. The CDR3 region is CASSQESGQGANIQYF. In nucleotides, the CDR3 is TGCGCCAGCAGCCAAGAATCGGGCCAGGGGGCCAACATTCAGTACTTC.

The chain has TRBV29-1 and TRBJ2-5; possible D gene TRBD2, 6 bases. The germline V and J ends were trimmed by 5 bases and 4 bases, with 14 bases remaining between them. This CDR3 contains 13 residues. Germline CDR1 and CDR2: SQVTM and ANQGSEA. The CDR3, as DNA: TGCAGCGTTAGTGCCTCCGGGGGAGAGACCCAGTACTTC. It translates to CSVSASGGETQYF.

This rearrangement joins TRBV28 to TRBJ2-7; 9 positions match TRBD1. The junction had 10 bases not matched to a gene; V was cut back by 6 bases and J by 4 bases. CDR3 length: 15 amino acids. CDR1 is MDHEN and CDR2 is SYDVKM in the germline V gene. CDR3 nucleotides: TGTGCCAGCAGGGAGATGGGGACAGGGCGGTACGAGCAGTACTTC. It yields the protein CASREMGTGRYEQYF.

The rearrangement links TRBV5-1 to TRBJ1-2; D unclear. Deletions cut 2 bases from V and 8 bases from J, with 13 bases between. Germline CDR1 reads SGHRS; CDR2 reads YFSETQ. CDR3 size: 13 residues. The CDR3 DNA sequence: TGCGCCAGCAGCTTACCGGCAGGCTTGGGCTACACCTTC. Translating gives CASSLPAGLGYTF.

This chain uses TRBV4-3 with TRBJ1-1; D may be TRBD1 (5 bases). This CDR3 comprises 13 residues. Trimming removed 0 bases from V and 7 bases from J, with 9 bases in between. The germline V gene encodes CDR1 LGHNA and CDR2 YSLEER. Here the CDR3 DNA reads TGCGCCAGCAGCCAAGACCGGGGCCTTGAAGCTTTCTTT. It codes for CASSQDRGLEAFF.

In its sample, this clone was seen many times. This chain links TRBV11-2 with TRBJ2-3; no definite D call. Trimming cost V 5 bases and J 7 bases, with 7 bases left between them. CDR1 is SGHAT, CDR2 FQNNGV, per germline. The CDR3 covers 11 residues. In DNA form, the CDR3 reads TGTGCCAGCAGCCCCGCACATACGCAGTATTTT. Its translation is CASSPAHTQYF.